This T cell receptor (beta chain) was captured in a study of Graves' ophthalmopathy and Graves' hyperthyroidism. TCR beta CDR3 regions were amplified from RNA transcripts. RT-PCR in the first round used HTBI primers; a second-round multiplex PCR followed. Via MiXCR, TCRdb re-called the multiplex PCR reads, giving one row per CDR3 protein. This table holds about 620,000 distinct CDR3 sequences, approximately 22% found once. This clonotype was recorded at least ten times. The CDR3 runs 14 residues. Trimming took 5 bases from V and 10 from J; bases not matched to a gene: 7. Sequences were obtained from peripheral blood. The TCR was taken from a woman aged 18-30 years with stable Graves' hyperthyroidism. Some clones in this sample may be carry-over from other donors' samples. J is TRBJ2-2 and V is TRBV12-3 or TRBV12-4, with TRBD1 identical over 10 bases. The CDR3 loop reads CASSAGTGEEELFF. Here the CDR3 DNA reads TGTGCCAGCAGTGCCGGGACAGGGGAGGAGGAGCTGTTTTTT.